The 10 T cell receptor beta chains below were found in one sample sequenced in a study of neoadjuvant nivolumab and ipilimumab in lung cancer. Clones were read by immunoSEQ multiplex PCR, and TCRdb kept only the in-frame ones, dropping some. The table records some 9,300 clones, over 75% of them present only once. The sequencing here drew on tumor tissue, taken after neoadjuvant nivolumab, alone or with ipilimumab, at or shortly before surgery. The receptors originated from an adult with non-small cell lung cancer.

V and J are TRBV6-5 and TRBJ2-5; D call uncertain. The V gene's germline CDR1 is MNHEY and CDR2 SVGAGI. The CDR3 runs to 11 residues. The germline V and J ends were trimmed by 10 bases and 5 bases, with 11 bases remaining between them. Written as DNA, the CDR3 is TGTGCCACCCTGAAAGGGGAGACCCAGTACTTC. Its translation is CATLKGETQYF.

The genes are TRBV30 and TRBJ1-3; D is unclear. The CDR3 consists of 14 residues. The ends were cut back, 0 bases at V and 8 bases at J, with 14 bases in the middle. Germline V gene sequence: CDR1 GTSNPN, CDR2 SVGIG (reference sequence). The CDR3 loop reads CAWSVLSTTHTIYF. The CDR3 bases are TGTGCCTGGAGTGTATTAAGTACGACGCACACCATATATTTT.

The chain recombines TRBV27 with TRBJ2-7; D gene unclear. Germline V lookup: CDR1 MNHEY, CDR2 SMNVEV (reference sequence). Deletions cut 8 bases from V and 4 bases from J, with 3 bases between. CDR3 length equals 9 residues. CDR3 amino acids: CASGYEQYF. CDR3 DNA: TGTGCCAGCGGGTACGAGCAGTACTTC.

This chain connects TRBV4-1 to TRBJ1-1; 8 bases fit TRBD1. The germline V gene has CDR1 MGHRA and CDR2 YSYEKL. The CDR3 runs 17 residues. V gave up 1 base and J gave up 8 bases; unmatched junction bases: 15. CDR3 sequence: CASSQVISQGAGAEAFF. Here the CDR3 DNA reads TGCGCCAGCAGCCAAGTTATTAGTCAGGGGGCAGGCGCCGAAGCTTTCTTT.

The chain has TRBV13 and TRBJ1-1; no reliable D call. This CDR3 comprises 14 residues. Trimming took off 0 bases at V and 2 bases at J, with 7 bases between the two ends. Germline V CDR1 and CDR2: PRHDT, FYEKMQ (reference sequence). In DNA form, the CDR3 reads TGTGCCAGCAGCTTAGGCGCGGTTAACACTGAAGCTTTCTTT. Amino acids: CASSLGAVNTEAFF.

The chain joins TRBV12-5 to TRBJ1-1; 9 nucleotides match TRBD1. Trimming removed 2 bases from V and 1 base from J; junction bases left unmatched: 5. Per the germline V gene, CDR1 is LGHNT and CDR2 is FRNRAP. The CDR3 runs to 16 residues. The CDR3 is CASGLTGGRENTEAFF. The CDR3 nucleotides are TGTGCTAGTGGTTTGACAGGGGGCCGGGAGAACACTGAAGCTTTCTTT.

This rearrangement joins TRBV5-1 to TRBJ2-1, with 9 nucleotides matching TRBD2. The V gene's germline CDR1 is SGHRS and CDR2 YFSETQ. V was clipped by 4 bases and J by 11 bases; unmatched bases: 16. The CDR3 contains 16 residues. CDR3 loop: CASSPNIRVAGDQQFF. CDR3 nucleotides: TGCGCCAGCAGCCCCAACATCCGGGTAGCGGGAGATCAGCAGTTCTTC.

This chain links TRBV7-9 with TRBJ1-2; D may be TRBD1 (6 bases). Between the trimmed V and J ends, which lost 4 bases and 4 bases, there was a span of 10 bases. The CDR3 covers 13 residues. From germline, CDR1 is SEHNR and CDR2 FQNEAQ (reference sequence). In DNA form, the CDR3 reads TGTGCCAGCAGCTCGACAGGCCGCTATGGCTACACCTTC. Translation gives CASSSTGRYGYTF.

The J gene is TRBJ1-5, the V gene TRBV5-6, with 8 bases that match TRBD1. The trim removed 4 bases at V and 7 bases at J, leaving 10 bases unmatched. Germline CDR1 reads SGHDT; CDR2 reads YYEEEE. This CDR3 has 15 residues. DNA of the CDR3: TGTGCCAGCAGCGGCCGCGGACAGGGAGAACAGCCCCAGCATTTT. The encoded protein is CASSGRGQGEQPQHF.

The J gene is TRBJ1-5, the V gene TRBV6-1; D is possibly TRBD1 (5 bases). Germline V CDR1 and CDR2: MNHNS, SASEGT. The length of the CDR3 is 14 residues. The V gene lost 2 bases and the J gene lost 7 bases, with 12 bases spanning the gap. The CDR3 reads CASSENGGGQPQHF. CDR3 DNA sequence: TGTGCCAGCAGTGAAAACGGGGGTGGCCAGCCCCAGCATTTT.